Each of the 9 T cell receptor beta chains below was sequenced from the same sample in a study of cytomegalovirus exposure and HLA in healthy donors. This table comes from immunoSEQ multiplex PCR, and its TCRdb copy is limited to in-frame clones, with some not included. In the table there are roughly 330,000 clones, 87% of which are singletons. Sequencing was performed on PBMCs. The receptors derive from a woman in her twenties or thirties in good health and CMV-seropositive.

The chain combines TRBV29-1 with TRBJ2-1; 9 nucleotides agree with TRBD2. In germline, CDR1 is SQVTM, CDR2 ANQGSEA. V lost 8 bases and J lost 5; bases outside the gene matches: 7. CDR3 length equals 13 residues. The DNA of the CDR3 is TGCAGCATTACTAGCGGGTCTCACAATGAGCAGTTCTTC. This gives the protein CSITSGSHNEQFF.

The chain is built from TRBV5-1 and TRBJ1-1, with TRBD1 matching 7 bases. The V and J ends lost 3 bases and 8 bases, in that order; junction bases with no gene match: 7. CDR3 length: 13 residues. Germline CDR1 SGHRS, CDR2 YFSETQ. CDR3 DNA sequence: TGCGCCAGCAGCTCGCCTGGGACAGAGGAAGCTTTCTTT. Its translation: CASSSPGTEEAFF. The complete variable domain, with remaining parts taken from reference TRBV5-1 and TRBJ1-1, reads KAGVTQTPRYLIKTRGQQVTLSCSPISGHRSVSWYQQTPGQGLQFLFEYFSETQRNKGNFPGRFSGRQFSNSRSEMNVSTLELGDSALYLCASSSPGTEEAFFGQGTRLTVV.

The chain carries TRBV5-6 and TRBJ2-5; TRBD1 aligns across 9 bases. Germline CDR1 is SGHDT and CDR2 is YYEEEE. V trimming: 0 bases; J trimming: 2 bases; junction bases outside the gene matches: 8. The CDR3 is made up of 17 amino acids. CDR3 bases: TGTGCCAGCAGCTTGGTTTTCCCCGGGACAGGGCAAGAGACCCAGTACTTC. This sequence encodes CASSLVFPGTGQETQYF.

This chain uses TRBV7-6 with TRBJ1-2; D is uncertain. The germline CDR1 and CDR2 sequences are SGHVS and FNYEAQ. Trimming removed 5 bases from V and 4 bases from J, with 11 bases in between. The CDR3 runs to 13 residues. The chain's CDR3 is CASSPSPTYGYTF. The CDR3 coding sequence is TGTGCCAGCAGCCCGAGTCCTACCTATGGCTACACCTTC. Full variable domain (missing parts from reference TRBV7-6 and TRBJ1-2): GAGVSQSPRYKVTKRGQDVALRCDPISGHVSLYWYRQALGQGPEFLTYFNYEAQQDKSGLPNDRFSAERPEGSISTLTIQRTEQRDSAMYRCASSPSPTYGYTFGSGTRLTVV.

V usage is TRBV11-1 and J usage is TRBJ2-7; D possibly uses TRBD1 or TRBD2 (5 bases each). Germline assignment: CDR1 SGHAT and CDR2 FQDESV (reference sequence). The CDR3 spans 14 residues. The V end lost 2 bases, the J end lost 0 bases, and 8 bases lay between the germline ends. The DNA for the CDR3 is TGTGCCAGCAGCTTAACAGGAGGCTCCTACGAGCAGTACTTC. It translates to CASSLTGGSYEQYF. The whole variable domain, remainder taken from reference TRBV11-1 and TRBJ2-7, is EAEVAQSPRYKITEKSQAVAFWCDPISGHATLYWYRQILGQGPELLVQFQDESVVDDSQLPKDRFSAERLKGVDSTLKIQPAELGDSAMYLCASSLTGGSYEQYFGPGTRLTVT.

This chain uses TRBV27 with TRBJ1-2, with 8 bases aligning to TRBD1. Germline V gene data show CDR1 as MNHEY and CDR2 as SMNVEV (reference sequence). The CDR3 has 15 residues. Unmatched junction bases numbered 8, after V lost 5 bases and J lost 3 bases. In DNA form, the CDR3 reads TGTGCCAGCAGTCATGGACAGGGCGGCGACTATGGCTACACCTTC. It encodes CASSHGQGGDYGYTF.

This clone was observed once. The CDR3: CASSLFRGGEQYF. The DNA of the CDR3 is TGCGCCAGCAGCTTGTTCCGAGGGGGCGAGCAGTACTTC. V is TRBV5-1 and J is TRBJ2-7, with D tentatively TRBD1 (6 bases). V lost 1 base and J lost 6, with 11 bases in between. Germline-derived CDR1 and CDR2 are SGHRS and YFSETQ. The CDR3 spans 13 residues.

The chain carries TRBV5-1 and TRBJ1-1; D is undetermined. The germline V gene has CDR1 SGHRS and CDR2 YFSETQ. The CDR3 has 13 residues. Trimming stripped 0 bases from V and 7 bases from J, with 10 bases between. The CDR3 reads CASSLGIPDEAFF. The CDR3 nucleotides are TGCGCCAGCAGCTTGGGAATTCCCGATGAAGCTTTCTTT.

The chain combines TRBV6-5 with TRBJ1-5, with D possibly matching TRBD1 (5 bases). Deletions cut 0 bases from V and 6 bases from J, with 12 bases between. Germline V lookup: CDR1 MNHEY, CDR2 SVGAGI. CDR3 length: 15 amino acids. The CDR3 here is CASSYSRGMAQPQHF. Written as DNA, the CDR3 is TGTGCCAGCAGTTACTCGAGGGGTATGGCTCAGCCCCAGCATTTT.